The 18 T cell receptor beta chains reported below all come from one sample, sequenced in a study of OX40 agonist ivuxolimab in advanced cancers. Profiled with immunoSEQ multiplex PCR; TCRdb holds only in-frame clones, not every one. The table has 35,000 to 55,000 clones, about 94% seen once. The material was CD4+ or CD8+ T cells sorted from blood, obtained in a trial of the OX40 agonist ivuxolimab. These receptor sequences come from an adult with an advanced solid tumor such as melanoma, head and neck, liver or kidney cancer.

In nucleotides, the CDR3 is TGTGCCAGCAGTCCCCGCGCCCAGCCCCAGCATTTT. Amino acids: CASSPRAQPQHF. The chain links TRBV2 to TRBJ1-5; no reliable D call. This CDR3 is built from 12 residues. V lost 5 bases and J 7 bases, leaving 9 bases between the germline ends. Germline lookup yields CDR1 SNHLY and CDR2 FYNNEI.

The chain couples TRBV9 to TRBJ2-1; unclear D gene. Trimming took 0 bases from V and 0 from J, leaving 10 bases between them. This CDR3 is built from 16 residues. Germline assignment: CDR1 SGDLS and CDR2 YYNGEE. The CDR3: CASSVAVQSSYNEQFF. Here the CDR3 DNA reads TGTGCCAGCAGCGTAGCAGTCCAAAGCTCCTACAATGAGCAGTTCTTC. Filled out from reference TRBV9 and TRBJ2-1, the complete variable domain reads DSGVTQTPKHLITATGQRVTLRCSPRSGDLSVYWYQQSLDQGLQFLIQYYNGEERAKGNILERFSAQQFPDLHSELNLSSLELGDSALYFCASSVAVQSSYNEQFFGPGTRLTVL.

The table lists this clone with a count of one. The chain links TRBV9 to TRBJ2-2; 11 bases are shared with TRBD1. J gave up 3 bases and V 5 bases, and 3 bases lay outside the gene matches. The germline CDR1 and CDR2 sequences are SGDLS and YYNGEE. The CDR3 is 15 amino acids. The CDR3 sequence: CASSGQGADTGELFF. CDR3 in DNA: TGTGCCAGCAGTGGACAGGGGGCGGACACCGGGGAGCTGTTTTTT.

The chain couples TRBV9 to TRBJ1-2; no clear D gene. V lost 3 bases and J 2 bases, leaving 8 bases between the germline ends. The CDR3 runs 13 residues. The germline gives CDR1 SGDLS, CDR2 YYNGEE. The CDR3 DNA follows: TGTGCCAGCAGCGGGACTGAAAACTATGGCTACACCTTC. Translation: CASSGTENYGYTF.

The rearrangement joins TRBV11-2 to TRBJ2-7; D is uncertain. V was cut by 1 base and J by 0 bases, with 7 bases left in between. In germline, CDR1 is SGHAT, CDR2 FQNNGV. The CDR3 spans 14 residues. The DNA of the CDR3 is TGTGCCAGCAGCTTAGCCCCCCTCTCCTACGAGCAGTACTTC. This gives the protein CASSLAPLSYEQYF.

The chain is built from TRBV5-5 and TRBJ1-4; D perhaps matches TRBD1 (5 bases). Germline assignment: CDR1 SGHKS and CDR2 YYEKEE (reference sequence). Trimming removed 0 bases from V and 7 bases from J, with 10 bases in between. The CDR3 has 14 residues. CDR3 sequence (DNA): TGTGCCAGCAGCTTGGCAGGGAGGCGTGAAAAACTGTTTTTT. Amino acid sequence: CASSLAGRREKLFF.

Here the CDR3 reads CASSPGTGGEAFF. For the CDR3, the DNA is TGTGCCAGTAGCCCCGGGACAGGGGGCGAAGCTTTCTTT. V usage is TRBV19 and J usage is TRBJ1-1; TRBD1 matches 12 bases. V lost 6 bases and J lost 8; bases outside the gene matches: 4. Germline CDR1 and CDR2: LNHDA and SQIVND (reference sequence). The CDR3 sequence is 13 residues long.

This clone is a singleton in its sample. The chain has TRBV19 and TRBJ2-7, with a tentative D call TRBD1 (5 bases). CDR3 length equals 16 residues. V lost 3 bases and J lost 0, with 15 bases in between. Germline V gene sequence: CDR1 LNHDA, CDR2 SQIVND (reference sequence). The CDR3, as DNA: TGTGCCAGTAGTATCGGGTGGGGCGCCTTCTCCTACGAGCAGTACTTC. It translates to CASSIGWGAFSYEQYF.

The CDR3 reads CASSDRDRVLTDTQYF. DNA for the CDR3: TGTGCCAGCAGCGATAGGGACAGGGTTTTGACAGATACGCAGTATTTT. The genes are TRBV21-1 and TRBJ2-3; TRBD1 is taken as the D call from the table, unchecked against the DNA. TRBV21-1 is a documented pseudogene. The CDR3 runs 16 residues.

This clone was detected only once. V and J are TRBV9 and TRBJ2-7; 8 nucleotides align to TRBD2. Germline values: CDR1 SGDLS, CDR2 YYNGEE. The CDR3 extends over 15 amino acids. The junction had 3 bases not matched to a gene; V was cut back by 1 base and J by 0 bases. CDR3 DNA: TGTGCCAGCAGCGTACTAGCGGGTTCCTCCTACGAGCAGTACTTC. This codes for CASSVLAGSSYEQYF.

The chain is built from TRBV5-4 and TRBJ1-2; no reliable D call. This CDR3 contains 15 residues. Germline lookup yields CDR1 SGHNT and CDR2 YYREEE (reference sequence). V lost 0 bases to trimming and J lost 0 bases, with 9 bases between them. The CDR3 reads CASSLERVANYGYTF. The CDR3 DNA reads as TGTGCCAGCAGCTTGGAAAGGGTAGCTAACTATGGCTACACCTTC.

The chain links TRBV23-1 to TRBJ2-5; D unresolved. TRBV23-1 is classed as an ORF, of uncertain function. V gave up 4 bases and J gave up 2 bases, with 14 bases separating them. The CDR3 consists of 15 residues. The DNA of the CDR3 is TGCGCCAGCAGTCCTATTACAATGGTACAAGAGACCCAGTACTTC. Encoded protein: CASSPITMVQETQYF.

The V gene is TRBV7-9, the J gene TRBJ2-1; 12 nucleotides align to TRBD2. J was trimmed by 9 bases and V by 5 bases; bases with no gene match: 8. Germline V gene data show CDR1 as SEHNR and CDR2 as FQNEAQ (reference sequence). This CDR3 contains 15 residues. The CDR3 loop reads CASSLRTSGVVEQFF. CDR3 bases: TGTGCCAGCAGCCTCCGGACTAGCGGGGTGGTTGAGCAGTTCTTC.

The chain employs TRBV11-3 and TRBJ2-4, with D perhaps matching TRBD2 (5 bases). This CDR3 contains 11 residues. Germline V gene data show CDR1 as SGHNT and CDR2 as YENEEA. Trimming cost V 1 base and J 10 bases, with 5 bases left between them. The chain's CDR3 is CASSLGGIQYF. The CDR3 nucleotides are TGTGCCAGCAGCTTAGGAGGGATTCAGTACTTC.

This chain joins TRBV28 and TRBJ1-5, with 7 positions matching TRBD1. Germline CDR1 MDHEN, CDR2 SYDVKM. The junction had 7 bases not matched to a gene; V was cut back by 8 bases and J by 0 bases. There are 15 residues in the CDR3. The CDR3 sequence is CASGTAFYSNQPQHF. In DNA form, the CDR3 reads TGTGCCAGCGGGACAGCCTTTTATAGCAATCAGCCCCAGCATTTT.

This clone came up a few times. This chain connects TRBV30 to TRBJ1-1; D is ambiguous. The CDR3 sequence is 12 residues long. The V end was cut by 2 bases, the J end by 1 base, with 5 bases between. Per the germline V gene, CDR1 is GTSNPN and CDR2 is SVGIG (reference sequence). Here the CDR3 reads CAWSIGNTEAFF. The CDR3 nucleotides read TGTGCCTGGAGTATCGGGAACACTGAAGCTTTCTTT.

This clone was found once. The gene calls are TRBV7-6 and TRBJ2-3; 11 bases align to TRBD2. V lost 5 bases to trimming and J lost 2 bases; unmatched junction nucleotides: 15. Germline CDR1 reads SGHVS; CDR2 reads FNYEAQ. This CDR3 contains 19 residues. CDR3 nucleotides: TGTGCCAGCAGCCCCATGGCTAGCGGGAGGACCACTACCACAGATACGCAGTATTTT. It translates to CASSPMASGRTTTTDTQYF.

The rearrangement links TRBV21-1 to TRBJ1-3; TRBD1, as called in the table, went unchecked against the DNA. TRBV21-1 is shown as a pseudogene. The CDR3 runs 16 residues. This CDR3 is CASSPETGKAGNTIYF. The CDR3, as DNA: TGTGCCAGCAGCCCCGAGACAGGGAAAGCTGGAAACACCATATATTTT.